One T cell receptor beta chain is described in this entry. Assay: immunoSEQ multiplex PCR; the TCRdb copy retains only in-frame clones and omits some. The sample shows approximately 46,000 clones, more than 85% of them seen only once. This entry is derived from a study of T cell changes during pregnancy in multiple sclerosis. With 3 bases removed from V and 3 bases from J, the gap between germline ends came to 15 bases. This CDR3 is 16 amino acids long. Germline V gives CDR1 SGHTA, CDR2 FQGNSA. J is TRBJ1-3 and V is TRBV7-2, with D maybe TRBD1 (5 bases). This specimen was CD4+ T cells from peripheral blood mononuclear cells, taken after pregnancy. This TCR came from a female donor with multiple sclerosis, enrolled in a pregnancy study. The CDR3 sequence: CASSLSVRGVGNTIYF. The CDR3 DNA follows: TGTGCCAGCAGCTTGTCCGTTAGGGGCGTTGGAAACACCATATATTTT.